What follows is one TCR beta chain and its context. What this receptor recognizes is not known. Base qualities were left out, and no much larger clone turns up one base away. The treatment or condition label here, explained by the study, means: around 19 received Ad26.COV2.S at low or high dose, single or two shots; about 5 received placebo; per-sample allocation not given. Repertoires of vaccine and placebo recipients were sequenced from samples taken on day 63 after the first injection. In Cohort 1b, 25 adults aged 18-55 years were enrolled at a single site in Boston, USA, between 29 July and 7 August 2020. Ad26.COV2.S consisted of a replication-incompetent adenovirus type 26 vector by which a prefusion-stabilized SARS-CoV-2 spike protein from the original Wuhan strain was expressed. The data are from a study of Ad26.COV2.S vaccination and SARS-CoV-2 variants (dated by TCRdb to the early 2020s). For the wider study: Donors in the vaccine arm were drawn from COV1001, a phase I-IIa trial of Ad26.COV2.S in healthy adults that was multicentre, randomized, double-blind and placebo-controlled. A total of around 32 samples were included in the TCR-sequenced set, comprising 19 Ad26.COV2.S vaccine recipients, 5 placebo recipients and 8 SARS-CoV-2 convalescent individuals. Dosing of Ad26.COV2.S was intramuscular, at either 5x10^10 or 1x10^11 viral particles, delivered as one shot or as two shots spaced 56 days apart. Investigators did not know the trial group allocation while performing experiments and assessing outcomes. Trial participants were randomized into five groups of five: low-dose or high-dose Ad26.COV2.S given once or twice, or placebo on both occasions. TCRbeta repertoire sequencing was used to assess the specificity and breadth of SARS-CoV-2-reactive T cell receptors after Ad26.COV2.S vaccination.

Points the paper makes about the study in general: After vaccination, substantial breadth of spike-specific CD8+ and CD4+ T cell responses was reported. The authors noted that the TCR breadth and depth analyses may have underestimated total T cell responses. Comparing responses between vaccine doses or regimens was not something the study was powered to do. Spike-specific TCR breadth was higher in Ad26.COV2.S recipients than in placebo recipients (P = 0.0014). Vaccine and placebo recipients had comparable non-spike TCR breadth, which fits with the vaccine containing only spike.

Including cysteine and phenylalanine, the CDR3 has 14 amino acids. Only CDR3 DNA is held: 42 bases, read in frame from base 1. Relative to germline, V is 4 bases shorter and J is 1 base shorter, with 11 bases between their ends. The germline V gene (reference sequence) supplies CDR1 MNHEY and CDR2 SMNVEV. The immunoSEQ Assay was the method used to sequence TCRbeta CDR3 regions. After extraction, genomic DNA underwent amplification by bias-controlled multiplex PCR, followed by high-throughput sequencing. The published analysis was carried out like this. To quantify the absolute abundance of every unique TCRbeta CDR3 region, sequences were collapsed and filtered. Usable DNA was measured by amplifying reference genes present in all nucleated cells, and TCRbeta template counts were normalized to that usable DNA to estimate T cell fraction. Repertoire TCRs were annotated as SARS-CoV-2-specific by exact matching of V gene, CDR3 amino acid sequence and J gene to a known reactive TCR set. MIRA supplied the reference SARS-CoV-2 TCR set, which was filtered for enrichment in COVID-19-positive ImmuneCODE repertoires so that public or cross-reactive TCRs were removed. Using the MIRA antigens, annotated TCRs were further analysed by specific ORF or by position within an ORF. Breadth was defined as the number of annotated unique rearrangements divided by the total number of unique productive rearrangements, and depth was defined as the summed frequency of the annotated unique rearrangements. TCR breadth was compared between groups using two-sided Wilcoxon rank-sum tests. The immuneACCESS repertoire file appears here via TCRdb, limited to in-frame rearrangements. These files lack a portion of the clones; in checked studies, under half of the deficit traces to unresolved V genes, and the cause of the others is not known. D and trimming were read from the DNA, whereas the V and J calls and clone size are those reported in that table. Present in this sample are a few hundred thousand clones, around 90% of which were seen just once. The ten largest clones represent more than 9% of the sample.

The sample was peripheral blood, taken in a trial of Ad26.COV2.S vaccine versus placebo. The TCR sequence derives from a person aged 18 to 65 who received the Ad26.COV2.S COVID-19 vaccine or a placebo. Rearrangement joined TRBV27 to TRBJ2-7; a weak D assignment points to TRBD1 (5 bases agree). CDR3 sequence: CASSSLDTSYEQYF. The DNA sequence follows: TGTGCCAGCAGTTCTCTGGACACTTCCTACGAGCAGTACTTC.